Included here is one T cell receptor (beta chain) sequence, with context. This sample was taken from a study of blood T cell repertoires in COVID-19. Overall study: T cells, B-cell-depleted T cells, or PBMCs provided the cDNA or gDNA that served as material.

Per the study methods: Amplifying reference gene primers gave estimates of nucleated cell counts. The protocol was immunoSEQ multiplex PCR, while the TCRdb copy is restricted to in-frame clones and leaves out a portion. Clone size and V and J calls were adopted from that table, with D and trimming inferred from the DNA. The sample has about 59,000 clones, about 93% seen once. The germline V gene encodes CDR1 GTSNPN and CDR2 SVGIG (reference sequence). Unmatched junction bases numbered 4, after V lost 2 bases and J lost 5 bases. The CDR3 covers 14 residues. Input material: peripheral blood. The receptor comes from a man older than 75 with acute or convalescent COVID-19. The J gene is TRBJ1-4, the V gene TRBV30; the match to TRBD1 covers 8 bases. In DNA form, the CDR3 reads TGTGCCTGGAGTTTTCACAGGGGGAATGAAAAACTGTTTTTT. Encoded protein: CAWSFHRGNEKLFF.